These T cell receptor beta chains were read from a single sample in a study of T and B cells in COVID-19 patients. MiXCR, applied by TCRdb to the multiplex PCR reads, yields one record per CDR3 protein. The table has 14,000 to 15,000 distinct CDR3 sequences, around 30% seen once; the top ten hold over 1%. The specimen was blood. Source of these receptors: a human donor who had recovered from COVID-19. Each CDR3 is given with its conserved first and last residue. A D gene is named only where the DNA matches it firmly. For some rows the clone size is stated as once, few or many, or as a class when expanded; others skip it.

>TRBV27|medium-sized|TRBJ2-7|TRBD1
TGTGCCAGCAGTCCCTGGACAGGGTGGGGTGCCGACGAGCAGTACTTC
CASSPWTGWGADEQYF
>TRBV20-1|-|TRBJ1-4|TRBD1
TGCAGTGCTAGAGGAGACAGGGGGCGCGAAAAACTGTTTTTT
CSARGDRGREKLFF
>TRBV11-3|-|TRBJ1-2|TRBD1
TGTGCCAGCAGCTCCCTGGAAGGGGGCGCTTCTGGCTACACCTTC
CASSSLEGGASGYTF
>TRBV30|many|TRBJ1-2|-
TGTGCCTGGAGCAGGGTGAACTATGGCTACACCTTC
CAWSRVNYGYTF
>TRBV6-2/TRBV6-3|many|TRBJ2-7|-
TGTGCCAGCAGTTACTCGCTAGGGCAGTACTTC
CASSYSLGQYF
>TRBV12-3/TRBV12-4|-|TRBJ2-1|-
TGTGCCAGCATCCCGAACCCAATTAGGTACAATGAGCAGTTCTTC
CASIPNPIRYNEQFF
>TRBV5-4|-|TRBJ2-3|-
TGTGCCAGCAGCTTGGACAGGAGTTTGTCAGATACGCAGTATTTT
CASSLDRSLSDTQYF
>TRBV11-3|-|TRBJ2-5|-
TGTGCCAGCAGCTTCGGGCCCGGGACGAATCAAGAGACCCAGTACTTC
CASSFGPGTNQETQYF
>TRBV11-1|medium-sized|TRBJ2-7|TRBD1
TGTGCCAGCAGCTTAGAAGACAGGGTACAGCAGTACTTC
CASSLEDRVQQYF
>TRBV11-3|medium-sized|TRBJ1-3|-
TGTGCCAGCAGCCCCACGCAGGGATGGAACACCATATATTTT
CASSPTQGWNTIYF
>TRBV14|few|TRBJ1-2|-
TGTGCCAGCAGCCAAGTCGAGGGGTGGAACTATGGCTACACCTTC
CASSQVEGWNYGYTF
>TRBV6-6|medium-sized|TRBJ2-1|TRBD2
TGTGCCAGCAGTCGATCCGGGACTACGGTGGATGAGCAGTTCTTC
CASSRSGTTVDEQFF
>TRBV14|-|TRBJ2-7|TRBD1
TGTGCCAGCGCCGGACAGGGCACTTACGAGCAGTACTTC
CASAGQGTYEQYF
>TRBV6-2/TRBV6-3|few|TRBJ2-1|TRBD2
TGTGCCAGCACTCTCCAGCTAGCGGGGGGGCGGTCTTACAATGAGCAGTTCTTC
CASTLQLAGGRSYNEQFF
>TRBV5-6|-|TRBJ1-2|-
TGTGCCAGCAGCTTGTCCGGGGGCGGAGGCTACACCTTC
CASSLSGGGGYTF
>TRBV18|-|TRBJ2-3|-
TGTGCCAGCTCACCAAACAGGATAGGCCCCACCAGCACAGATACGCAGTATTTT
CASSPNRIGPTSTDTQYF
>TRBV11-3|-|TRBJ2-1|TRBD1
TGTGCCAGCAGCCACTGGACAGGGGCCAATGAGCAGTTCTTC
CASSHWTGANEQFF
>TRBV12-3/TRBV12-4|few|TRBJ2-1|-
TGTGCCAGCAGTTCAGGGGGAGGGTACAATGAGCAGTTCTTC
CASSSGGGYNEQFF
>TRBV6-1|-|TRBJ1-2|-
TGTGCCACCAGTGGAGGGCCTGGCACTAACTATGGCTACACCTTC
CATSGGPGTNYGYTF
>TRBV5-4|-|TRBJ2-7|-
TGTGCCAGCAGCTTTAGGGACTTTGTAACGTACGAGCAGTACTTC
CASSFRDFVTYEQYF
>TRBV4-2|-|TRBJ1-2|TRBD1
TGTGCCAGCAGCCAAGGGACAGGGGGTCGATACTACTATGGCTACACCTTC
CASSQGTGGRYYYGYTF
>TRBV5-6|-|TRBJ2-4|TRBD1
TGTGCCAGCAGCCCTGGACAGGGGGGGGACATTCAGTACTTC
CASSPGQGGDIQYF
>TRBV19|once|TRBJ2-1|-
TGTGCCAGTAGGGTGGCAGGTGTCCATGAGCAGTTCTTC
CASRVAGVHEQFF
>TRBV12-3/TRBV12-4|few|TRBJ1-3|-
TGTGCCAGCAGCCTTGGAAACACCATATATTTT
CASSLGNTIYF
>TRBV5-6|-|TRBJ1-5|-
TGTGCCAGCAGTTTGCGTGGGAATGGTCAGCCCCAGCATTTT
CASSLRGNGQPQHF
>TRBV27|-|TRBJ1-2|-
TGTGCCAGCAGCCCCGACACAGGTAACTATGGCTACACCTTC
CASSPDTGNYGYTF
>TRBV6-5|medium-sized|TRBJ1-6|TRBD1
TGTGCCAGCAGTACAGACAGGGGAGGTTCACCCCTCCACTTT
CASSTDRGGSPLHF
>TRBV7-2|-|TRBJ1-1|-
TGTGCCAGCAGCTTAGTGGCCGATGGGAACACTGAAGCTTTCTTT
CASSLVADGNTEAFF
>TRBV5-1|-|TRBJ2-3|TRBD1
TGCGCCACAAGGGACAGGGGCGGCACAGATACGCAGTATTTT
CATRDRGGTDTQYF
>TRBV29-1|medium-sized|TRBJ1-2|-
TGCAGCGTTGTGGTAGGGGGCTATGGCTACACCTTC
CSVVVGGYGYTF
>TRBV5-1|-|TRBJ2-3|TRBD1
TGCGCCAGCAGCTTCTGGACAGGGACCACAGATACGCAGTATTTT
CASSFWTGTTDTQYF
>TRBV6-5|-|TRBJ1-3|-
TGTGCCAGCAGTAAAGACAGACCTGGAAACACCATATATTTT
CASSKDRPGNTIYF
>TRBV12-3/TRBV12-4|-|TRBJ2-7|-
TGTGCCAGCAGTTTATCCGGGTCTGGGCAGTACTTC
CASSLSGSGQYF
>TRBV7-2|-|TRBJ2-2|-
TGTGCCAGCAGCTTAGTGGGGGGCTGGGACACCGGGGAGCTGTTTTTT
CASSLVGGWDTGELFF
>TRBV5-4|medium-sized|TRBJ2-7|-
TGTGCCAGCAGCTTGTGGGGGCGCAACGAGCAGTACTTC
CASSLWGRNEQYF
>TRBV20-1|-|TRBJ1-2|-
TGCAGTGCGTTAGGACAGCTGGGCATTGTTGACTACACCTTC
CSALGQLGIVDYTF
>TRBV30|few|TRBJ1-6|TRBD1
TGTGCCTGGAGATCGGACAGGGGGAGTTCACCCCTCCACTTT
CAWRSDRGSSPLHF
>TRBV5-8|-|TRBJ2-5|-
TGTGCCAGCAGGTCAGGGAGAACGGCCAAAGAGACCCAGTACTTC
CASRSGRTAKETQYF
>TRBV11-2|-|TRBJ2-3|TRBD2
TGTGCCAGCAGCCCAGCCAGCGGGGGGGCCAGGGATACGCAGTATTTT
CASSPASGGARDTQYF
>TRBV6-1|-|TRBJ2-7|-
TGTGCCAGCAGTGAAGAGAGGGCTCGCGAGCAGTACTTC
CASSEERAREQYF
>TRBV6-1|-|TRBJ1-2|-
TGTGCCAGCAGTTCCCGACACCCACCGTGGGGTGATGGCTACACCTTC
CASSSRHPPWGDGYTF
>TRBV5-6|few|TRBJ1-3|-
TGTGCCAGCAGCTGGGGGCGGACCTCTGGAAACACCATATATTTT
CASSWGRTSGNTIYF
>TRBV11-3|medium-sized|TRBJ2-1|TRBD2
TGTGCCAGCAGCCAAATGCTAGCGGCACTAGCGCCGGAGCAGTTCTTC
CASSQMLAALAPEQFF
>TRBV13|-|TRBJ2-7|-
TGTGCCAGCAGCGGGAGGGGGAGGGAGGGCCTCCACGAGCAGTACTTC
CASSGRGREGLHEQYF
>TRBV4-3|-|TRBJ2-3|TRBD2
TGCGCCAGCAGCCAAGAATTAGCGGGGGGGACAGATACGCAGTATTTT
CASSQELAGGTDTQYF
>TRBV7-9|medium-sized|TRBJ2-2|-
TGTGCCAGCAGCTTAGCGGCAGGGGTATCTACCGGGGAGCTGTTTTTT
CASSLAAGVSTGELFF